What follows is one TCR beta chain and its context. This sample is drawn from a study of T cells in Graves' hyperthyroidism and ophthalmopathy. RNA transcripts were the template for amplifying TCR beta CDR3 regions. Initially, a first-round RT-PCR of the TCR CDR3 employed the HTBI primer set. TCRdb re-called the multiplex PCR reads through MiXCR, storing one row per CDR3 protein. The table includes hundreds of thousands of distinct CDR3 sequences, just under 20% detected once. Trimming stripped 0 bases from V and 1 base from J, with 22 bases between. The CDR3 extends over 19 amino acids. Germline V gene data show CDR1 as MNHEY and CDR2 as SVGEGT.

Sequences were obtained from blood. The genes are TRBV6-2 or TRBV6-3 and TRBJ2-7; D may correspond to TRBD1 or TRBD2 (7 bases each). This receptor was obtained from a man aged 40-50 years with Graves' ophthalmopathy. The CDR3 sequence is CASSYSIRTRGRESYEQYF. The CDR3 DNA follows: TGTGCCAGCAGTTACTCCATCCGGACTAGGGGGCGAGAATCCTACGAGCAGTACTTC.